This record looks at one T cell receptor (beta chain) sequence and its context. Its matching antigen is unknown. Each CDR3 protein is one row after TCRdb ran MiXCR on the 5' RACE reads. Of about 68,000 distinct CDR3 sequences in the sample, approximately 7% were seen once. The record originates from a study of T cells after yellow fever vaccination. Broader study findings: Most primary-vaccination clones reappeared after the booster (about 97% CD4, approximately 88% CD8).

The TCR sequence derives from a man aged 18 to 30 who received the YFV17D yellow fever vaccine. The source material was CD8+ T cells sorted from PBMCs, sampled more than 35 days after the first yellow fever vaccination.

Here the CDR3 reads CASSVEGGNTEAFF. The CDR3 DNA is TGTGCCAGCAGCGTAGAAGGGGGGAACACTGAAGCTTTCTTT. V gene TRBV9 combines with J gene TRBJ1-1, with D possibly TRBD1 on 6 matching bases. Per germline, CDR1 SGDLS and CDR2 YYNGEE. V was shortened by 0 bases and J by 1 base, with 7 bases between the two germline ends. The CDR3 extends over 14 amino acids.